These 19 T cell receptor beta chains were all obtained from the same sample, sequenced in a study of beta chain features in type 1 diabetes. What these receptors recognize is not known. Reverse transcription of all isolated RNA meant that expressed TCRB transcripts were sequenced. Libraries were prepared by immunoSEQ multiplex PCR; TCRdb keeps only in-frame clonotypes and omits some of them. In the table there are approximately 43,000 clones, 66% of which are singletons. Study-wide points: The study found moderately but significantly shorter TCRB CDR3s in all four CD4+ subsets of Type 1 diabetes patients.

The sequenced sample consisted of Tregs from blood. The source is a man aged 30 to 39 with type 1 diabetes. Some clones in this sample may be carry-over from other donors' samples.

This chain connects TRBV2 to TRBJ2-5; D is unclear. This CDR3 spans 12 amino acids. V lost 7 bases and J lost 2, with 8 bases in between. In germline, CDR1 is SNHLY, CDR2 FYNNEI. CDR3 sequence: CASTLQQETQYF. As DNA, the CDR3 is TGTGCCAGCACGCTACAGCAAGAGACCCAGTACTTC.

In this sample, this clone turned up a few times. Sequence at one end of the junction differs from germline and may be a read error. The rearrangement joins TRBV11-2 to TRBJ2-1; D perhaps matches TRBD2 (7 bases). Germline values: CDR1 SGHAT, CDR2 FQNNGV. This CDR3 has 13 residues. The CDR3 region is CASSEQEGGGRLF. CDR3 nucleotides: TGTGCCAGCAGCGAACAAGAAGGGGGAGGGCGTCTCTTC.

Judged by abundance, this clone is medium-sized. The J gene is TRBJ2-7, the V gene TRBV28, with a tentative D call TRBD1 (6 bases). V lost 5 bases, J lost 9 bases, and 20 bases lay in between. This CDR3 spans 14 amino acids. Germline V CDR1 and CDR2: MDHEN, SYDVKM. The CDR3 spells CASSPPGPQGGQYF. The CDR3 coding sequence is TGTGCCAGCAGTCCGCCGGGCCCACAGGGTGGGCAGTACTTC.

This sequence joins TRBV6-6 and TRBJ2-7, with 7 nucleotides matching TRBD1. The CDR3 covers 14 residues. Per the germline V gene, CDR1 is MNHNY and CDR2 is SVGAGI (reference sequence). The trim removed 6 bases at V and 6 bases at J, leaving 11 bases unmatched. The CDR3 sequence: CASRRQGISGEQYF. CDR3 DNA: TGTGCCAGCAGACGACAGGGAATATCAGGCGAGCAGTACTTC.

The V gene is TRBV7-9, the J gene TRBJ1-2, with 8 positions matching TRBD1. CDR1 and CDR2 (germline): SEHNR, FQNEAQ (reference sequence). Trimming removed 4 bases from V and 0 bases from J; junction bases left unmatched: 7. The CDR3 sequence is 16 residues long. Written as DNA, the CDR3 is TGTGCCAGCAGCTCTCTAATACAGGGGGCTAACTATGGCTACACCTTC. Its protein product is CASSSLIQGANYGYTF. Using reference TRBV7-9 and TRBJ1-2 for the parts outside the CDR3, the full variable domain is DTGVSQNPRHKITKRGQNVTFRCDPISEHNRLYWYRQTLGQGPEFLTYFQNEAQLEKSRLLSDRFSAERPKGSFSTLEIQRTEQGDSAMYLCASSSLIQGANYGYTFGSGTRLTVV.

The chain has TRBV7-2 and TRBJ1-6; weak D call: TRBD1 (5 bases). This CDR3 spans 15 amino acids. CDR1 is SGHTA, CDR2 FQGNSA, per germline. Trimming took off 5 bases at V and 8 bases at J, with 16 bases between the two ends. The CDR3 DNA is TGTGCCAGCAGCCTAACCGGGGGGGATGATTCACCCCTCCACTTT. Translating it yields CASSLTGGDDSPLHF.

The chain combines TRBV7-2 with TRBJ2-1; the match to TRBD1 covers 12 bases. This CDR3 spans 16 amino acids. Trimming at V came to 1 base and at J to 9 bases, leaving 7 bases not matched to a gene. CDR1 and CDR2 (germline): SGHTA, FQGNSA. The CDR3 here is CASSLVWGQGAGEQFF. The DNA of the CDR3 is TGTGCCAGCAGCTTAGTCTGGGGACAGGGGGCTGGTGAGCAGTTCTTC.

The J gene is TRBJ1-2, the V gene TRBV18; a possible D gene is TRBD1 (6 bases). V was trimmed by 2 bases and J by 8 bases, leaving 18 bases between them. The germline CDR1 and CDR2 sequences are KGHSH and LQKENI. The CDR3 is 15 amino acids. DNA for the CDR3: TGTGCCAGCTCACCATTCGGGGGGGGCGAAGGCGGCTACACCTTC. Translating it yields CASSPFGGGEGGYTF.

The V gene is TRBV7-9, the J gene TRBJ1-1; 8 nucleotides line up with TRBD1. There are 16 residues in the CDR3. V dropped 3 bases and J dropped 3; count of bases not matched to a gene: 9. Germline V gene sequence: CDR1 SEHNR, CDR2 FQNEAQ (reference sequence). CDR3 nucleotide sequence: TGTGCCAGCAGCTTTTCTCCTGGACAGGGTGACACTGAAGCTTTCTTT. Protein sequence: CASSFSPGQGDTEAFF.

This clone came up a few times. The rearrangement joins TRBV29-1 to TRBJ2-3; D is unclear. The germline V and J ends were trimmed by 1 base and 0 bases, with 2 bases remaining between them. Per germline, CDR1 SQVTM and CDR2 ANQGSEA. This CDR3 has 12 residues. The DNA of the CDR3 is TGCAGCGTTGAAGTAAGCACAGATACGCAGTATTTT. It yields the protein CSVEVSTDTQYF.

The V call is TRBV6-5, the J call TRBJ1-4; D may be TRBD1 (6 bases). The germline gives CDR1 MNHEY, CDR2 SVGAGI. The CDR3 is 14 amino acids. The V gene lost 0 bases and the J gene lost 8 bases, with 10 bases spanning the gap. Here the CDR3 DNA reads TGTGCCAGCAGTTACTCGTGGACAGAAGAAAAACTGTTTTTT. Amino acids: CASSYSWTEEKLFF.

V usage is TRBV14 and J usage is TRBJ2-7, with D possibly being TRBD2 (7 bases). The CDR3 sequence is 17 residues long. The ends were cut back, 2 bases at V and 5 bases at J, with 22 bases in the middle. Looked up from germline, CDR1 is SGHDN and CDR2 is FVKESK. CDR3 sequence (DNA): TGTGCCAGCAGCCAACAATTGGGGGGGCCCGGGGTAGACGAGCAGTACTTC. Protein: CASSQQLGGPGVDEQYF.

As DNA, the CDR3 is TGCGCCAGCAGCCAGTTAGCGGGGGGATCGGATACGCAGTATTTT. It encodes CASSQLAGGSDTQYF. The chain has TRBV4-3 and TRBJ2-3, with 10 bases fitting TRBD2. V shed 3 bases, J shed 6 bases, and the junction held 6 bases outside the gene matches. The CDR3 is made up of 15 amino acids. The germline gives CDR1 LGHNA, CDR2 YSLEER.

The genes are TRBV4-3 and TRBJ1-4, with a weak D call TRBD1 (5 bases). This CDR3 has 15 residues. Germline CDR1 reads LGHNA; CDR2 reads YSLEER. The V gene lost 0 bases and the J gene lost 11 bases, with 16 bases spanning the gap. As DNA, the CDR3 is TGCGCCAGCAGCCAAGAACCCAGGGCCCGGGCCAAACTGTTTTTT. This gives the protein CASSQEPRARAKLFF.

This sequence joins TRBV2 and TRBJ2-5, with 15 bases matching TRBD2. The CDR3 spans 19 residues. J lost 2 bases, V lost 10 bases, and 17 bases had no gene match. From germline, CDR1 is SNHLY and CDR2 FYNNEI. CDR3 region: CATSPPGLAGGPPQETQYF. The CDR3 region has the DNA TGTGCCACCTCTCCCCCGGGACTAGCGGGGGGACCCCCACAAGAGACCCAGTACTTC. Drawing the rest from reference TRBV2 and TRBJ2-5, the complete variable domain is EPEVTQTPSHQVTQMGQEVILRCVPISNHLYFYWYRQILGQKVEFLVSFYNNEISEKSEIFDDQFSVERPDGSNFTLKIRSTKLEDSAMYFCATSPPGLAGGPPQETQYFGPGTRLLVL.

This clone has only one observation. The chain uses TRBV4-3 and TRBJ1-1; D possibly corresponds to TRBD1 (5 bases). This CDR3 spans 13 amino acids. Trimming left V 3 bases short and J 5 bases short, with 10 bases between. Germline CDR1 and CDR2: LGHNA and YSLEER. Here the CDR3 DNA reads TGCGCCAGCAGCCAGGGGGGGTGGACTGAAGCTTTCTTT. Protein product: CASSQGGWTEAFF.

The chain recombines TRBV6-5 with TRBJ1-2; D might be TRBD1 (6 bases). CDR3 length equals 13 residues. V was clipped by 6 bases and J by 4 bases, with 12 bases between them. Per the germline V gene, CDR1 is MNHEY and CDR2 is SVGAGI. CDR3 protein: CASRSGEIYGYTF. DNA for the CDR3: TGTGCCAGCAGGTCAGGGGAGATCTATGGCTACACCTTC.

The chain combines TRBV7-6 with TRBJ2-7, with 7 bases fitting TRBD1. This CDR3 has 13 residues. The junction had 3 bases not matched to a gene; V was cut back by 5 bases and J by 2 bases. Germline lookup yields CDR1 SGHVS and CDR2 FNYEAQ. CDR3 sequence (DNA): TGTGCCAGCAGCCGGGACAGAACCTACGAGCAGTACTTC. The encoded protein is CASSRDRTYEQYF.

The CDR3 protein is CASSLALGVGEAFF. CDR3 sequence (DNA): TGCGCCAGCAGCTTGGCATTGGGCGTCGGTGAAGCTTTCTTT. The genes are TRBV5-1 and TRBJ1-1; D remains ambiguous. V was trimmed by 0 bases and J by 7 bases, leaving 13 bases between them. Looked up from germline, CDR1 is SGHRS and CDR2 is YFSETQ. The CDR3 sequence is 14 residues long.